This T cell receptor (beta chain) was documented in a study of shared clonotypes between healthy human individuals. Naive CD8 cells were CD45RO-negative, positively selected for CCR7, excluding terminally differentiated effector memory CD45RA+ cells. Only in-frame clones appear in the TCRdb table, and some are missing; sequencing was by immunoSEQ multiplex PCR. The sample has millions of clones; about 95% are singletons. The CDR3 length is 13 residues. Germline V CDR1 and CDR2: SGDLS, YYNGEE. V was pared by 3 bases and J by 4 bases, with 3 bases of the junction left unmatched. As for this clone: Other nucleotide sequences from this sample produce the same CDR3.

This sequence originates from a man aged 18 to 30 in good health. The sample taken for sequencing was naive CD8+ T cells sorted from blood. The V call is TRBV9, the J call TRBJ1-1; 7 bases line up with TRBD1. CDR3 DNA: TGTGCCAGCAGCGCCACAGGGGCCACTGAAGCTTTCTTT. Translation: CASSATGATEAFF.